This entry concerns a single T cell receptor beta chain. Its matching antigen is unknown. Within the ViraFEST assay, antigen-specific CD4+ T cells underwent expansion with viral peptide pools prior to sequencing. Subsequent to a culture period of 10 days, CD4+ T cells were isolated. Participants were vaccinated with two doses of either the BNT162b2 or mRNA-1273 vaccine. This sample was included in a study of vaccination effects on CD4 cells after COVID-19. CDR3 length: 15 amino acids. The germline V and J ends were trimmed by 2 bases and 8 bases, with 14 bases remaining between them. CDR1 is SGHRS, CDR2 YFSETQ, per germline. Clones were sequenced by immunoSEQ multiplex PCR, and TCRdb holds only the in-frame ones, with some missing. The sample lists over 80,000 clones; about three quarters were seen once.

The specimen comprised CD4+ T cells from PBMCs cultured with HCoV-OC43 spike peptides, sampled after COVID-19 vaccination. Subset given: HCoV-OC43 spike overlapping peptide pool stimulation. The V gene is TRBV5-1, the J gene TRBJ1-6; D ambiguous. This clonotype was sampled from a human donor who received a COVID-19 vaccine. The CDR3 nucleotides are TGCGCCAGCAGCTTAACTCGAGCGACGGATTCACCCCTCCACTTT. Translated, it gives CASSLTRATDSPLHF.